Listed below are T cell receptor beta chains from one sample, sequenced in a study of blood T cell repertoires in COVID-19. Assay: immunoSEQ multiplex PCR; the TCRdb copy retains only in-frame clones and omits some. The sample shows approximately 72,000 clones, nearly 90% of them seen only once. Input material: peripheral blood. These receptor sequences come from a man between 60 and 70 years old with acute or convalescent COVID-19. CDR3s include the opening cysteine and the closing phenylalanine or tryptophan. Each record gives: V gene, clone size, J gene, CDR3 length, D gene, CDR3 protein, CDR3 DNA. The D gene is left open where the match is weak. Only some rows state a clone size, as once, few, many or a class for expanded clones.

v_gene: TRBV29-1; abundance: -; j_gene: TRBJ2-2; len: 14; d_gene: -; CDR3aa: CSARQNSDTGELFF; CDR3nt: TGCAGCGCGAGACAGAATTCGGACACCGGGGAGCTGTTTTTT
v_gene: TRBV6-5; abundance: -; j_gene: TRBJ2-3; len: 13; d_gene: -; CDR3aa: CASSLGVGDTQYF; CDR3nt: TGTGCCAGCAGTTTAGGGGTCGGAGATACGCAGTATTTT
v_gene: TRBV6-5; abundance: -; j_gene: TRBJ2-7; len: 15; d_gene: TRBD1; CDR3aa: CASRTDRGWSYEQYF; CDR3nt: TGTGCCAGCAGGACAGACAGGGGGTGGTCCTACGAGCAGTACTTC
v_gene: TRBV19; abundance: -; j_gene: TRBJ2-5; len: 17; d_gene: TRBD1; CDR3aa: CASSISPGQGARKTQYF; CDR3nt: TGTGCCAGTAGTATATCTCCGGGACAGGGGGCGCGGAAGACCCAGTACTTC
v_gene: TRBV7-9; abundance: few; j_gene: TRBJ1-3; len: 17; d_gene: TRBD1; CDR3aa: CASSHSQGAKAGNTIYF; CDR3nt: TGTGCCAGCAGTCACTCACAGGGGGCTAAGGCTGGAAACACCATATATTTT
v_gene: TRBV6-5; abundance: -; j_gene: TRBJ2-3; len: 15; d_gene: -; CDR3aa: CASSPPQGGTDTQYF; CDR3nt: TGTGCCAGCAGTCCTCCACAGGGAGGCACAGATACGCAGTATTTT
v_gene: TRBV9; abundance: -; j_gene: TRBJ1-3; len: 13; d_gene: TRBD1; CDR3aa: CASSRGRGNTIYF; CDR3nt: TGTGCCAGCAGCAGGGGGCGAGGAAACACCATATATTTT
v_gene: TRBV24-1; abundance: -; j_gene: TRBJ2-1; len: 15; d_gene: TRBD2; CDR3aa: CATSTGTSGGREQFF; CDR3nt: TGTGCCACAAGCACCGGGACTAGCGGGGGGCGGGAGCAGTTCTTC
v_gene: TRBV5-1; abundance: -; j_gene: TRBJ2-3; len: 15; d_gene: TRBD1; CDR3aa: CASSRQGASTDTQYF; CDR3nt: TGCGCCAGCAGCCGACAGGGGGCTTCCACAGATACGCAGTATTTT
v_gene: TRBV3-1/TRBV3-2; abundance: -; j_gene: TRBJ2-5; len: 13; d_gene: -; CDR3aa: CASSRGRGETQYF; CDR3nt: TGTGCCAGCAGCCGGGGTAGGGGGGAGACCCAGTACTTC